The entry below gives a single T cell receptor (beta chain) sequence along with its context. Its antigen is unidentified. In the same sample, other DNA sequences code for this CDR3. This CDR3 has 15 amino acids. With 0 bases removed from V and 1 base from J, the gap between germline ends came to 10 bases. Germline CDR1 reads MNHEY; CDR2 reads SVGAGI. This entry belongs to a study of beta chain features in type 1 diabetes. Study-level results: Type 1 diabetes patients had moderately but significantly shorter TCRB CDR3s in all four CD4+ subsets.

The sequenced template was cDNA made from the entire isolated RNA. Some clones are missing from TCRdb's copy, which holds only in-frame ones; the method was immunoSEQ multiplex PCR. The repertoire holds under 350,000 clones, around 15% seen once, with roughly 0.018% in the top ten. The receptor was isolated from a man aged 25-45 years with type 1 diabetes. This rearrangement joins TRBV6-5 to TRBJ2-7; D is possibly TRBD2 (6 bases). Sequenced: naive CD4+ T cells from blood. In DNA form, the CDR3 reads TGTGCCAGCAGTTACTCCGGGACTGGGTCCTACGAGCAGTACTTC. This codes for CASSYSGTGSYEQYF.